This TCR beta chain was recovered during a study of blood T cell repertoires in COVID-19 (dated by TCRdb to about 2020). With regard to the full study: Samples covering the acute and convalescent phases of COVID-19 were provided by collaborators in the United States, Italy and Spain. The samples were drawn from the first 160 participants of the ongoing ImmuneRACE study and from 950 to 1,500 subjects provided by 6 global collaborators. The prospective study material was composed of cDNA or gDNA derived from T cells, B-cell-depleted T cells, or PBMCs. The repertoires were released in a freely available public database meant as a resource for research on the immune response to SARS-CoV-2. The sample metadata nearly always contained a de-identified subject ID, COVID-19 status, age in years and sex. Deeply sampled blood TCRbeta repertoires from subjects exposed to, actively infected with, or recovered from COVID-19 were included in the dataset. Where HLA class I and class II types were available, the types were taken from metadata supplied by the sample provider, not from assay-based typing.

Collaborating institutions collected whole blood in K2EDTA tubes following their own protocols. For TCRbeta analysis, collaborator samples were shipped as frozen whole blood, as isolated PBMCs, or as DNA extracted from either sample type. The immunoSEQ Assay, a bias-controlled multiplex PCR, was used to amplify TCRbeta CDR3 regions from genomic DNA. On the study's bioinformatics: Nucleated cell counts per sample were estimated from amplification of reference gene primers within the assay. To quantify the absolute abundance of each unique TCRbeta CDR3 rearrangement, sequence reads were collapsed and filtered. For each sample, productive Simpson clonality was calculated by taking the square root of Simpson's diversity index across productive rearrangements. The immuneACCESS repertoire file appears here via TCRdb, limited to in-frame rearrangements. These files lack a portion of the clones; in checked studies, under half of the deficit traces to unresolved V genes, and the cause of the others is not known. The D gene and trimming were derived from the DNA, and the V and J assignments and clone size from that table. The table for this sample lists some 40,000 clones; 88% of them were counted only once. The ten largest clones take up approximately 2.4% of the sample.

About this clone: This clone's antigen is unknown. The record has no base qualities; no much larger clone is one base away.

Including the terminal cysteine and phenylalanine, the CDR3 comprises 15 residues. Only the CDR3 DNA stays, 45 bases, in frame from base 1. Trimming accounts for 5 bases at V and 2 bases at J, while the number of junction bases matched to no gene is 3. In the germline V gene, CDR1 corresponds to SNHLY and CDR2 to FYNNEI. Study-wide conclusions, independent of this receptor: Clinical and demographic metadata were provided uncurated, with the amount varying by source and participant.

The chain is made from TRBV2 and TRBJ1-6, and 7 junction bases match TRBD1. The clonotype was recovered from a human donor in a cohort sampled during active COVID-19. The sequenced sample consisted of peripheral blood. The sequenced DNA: TGTGCCAGCAGTAGGGACAGCACCTATAATTCACCCCTCCACTTT. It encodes CASSRDSTYNSPLHF.